This TCR beta chain derives from a study of control samples from healthy donors and cancer patients. Assay used: immunoSEQ multiplex PCR; TCRdb lists only in-frame clones, some missing. The data show about 92,000 clones, almost 85% seen once. CDR1 and CDR2 (germline): KGHDR, SFDVKD. This CDR3 has 17 amino acids. Trimming at V came to 2 bases and at J to 1 base, leaving 4 bases not matched to a gene. V is TRBV24-1 and J is TRBJ2-3, with 11 bases identical to TRBD2. Sequenced: blood. The source is an older woman in good health. Here the CDR3 DNA reads TGTGCCACCAGTGATTCTCGACTAGCGGGGCGCACAGATACGCAGTATTTT. This codes for CATSDSRLAGRTDTQYF.